A single sample gave rise to the 31 T cell receptor beta chains below, sequenced in a study of cytomegalovirus exposure and HLA in healthy donors. The PCR employed 60 Vbeta primers together with 13 Jbeta primers. Generated by immunoSEQ multiplex PCR, the TCRdb table keeps only in-frame clones and is missing some. The sample comprises 150,000 to 200,000 clones, over 70% of which are singletons, and around 3% rests with the top ten. Sequences were obtained from PBMCs. The receptors come from a male donor in good health and CMV-seronegative.

The CDR3 is CASSLGQGYQPQHF. The CDR3 nucleotides are TGTGCCAGCAGTTTAGGACAGGGGTATCAGCCCCAGCATTTT. This chain links TRBV27 with TRBJ1-5; 9 positions agree with TRBD1. This CDR3 has 14 amino acids. V dropped 2 bases and J dropped 5; count of bases not matched to a gene: 1. The V gene's germline CDR1 is MNHEY and CDR2 SMNVEV (reference sequence).

The chain employs TRBV7-2 and TRBJ1-5; D perhaps matches TRBD1 (5 bases). Trimming removed 4 bases from V and 1 base from J, with 8 bases in between. This CDR3 is built from 14 residues. CDR1 SGHTA and CDR2 FQGNSA come from the germline V gene. The CDR3 is CASSSQVSNQPQHF. DNA for the CDR3: TGTGCCAGCAGCTCACAGGTCAGCAATCAGCCCCAGCATTTT.

The chain joins TRBV7-8 to TRBJ2-5, with 8 bases fitting TRBD1. CDR3 length: 15 residues. V shed 3 bases, J shed 0 bases, and the junction held 3 bases outside the gene matches. CDR1 SGHVS and CDR2 FQNEAQ come from the germline V gene. The CDR3 DNA sequence: TGTGCCAGCAGCTTCAGGGGGCGGTACCAAGAGACCCAGTACTTC. Translation: CASSFRGRYQETQYF.

The V call is TRBV5-4, the J call TRBJ2-1; 11 bases map to TRBD2. The CDR3 consists of 15 residues. From germline, CDR1 is SGHNT and CDR2 YYREEE (reference sequence). V lost 0 bases and J lost 12; bases outside the gene matches: 8. DNA for the CDR3: TGTGCCAGCAGCTTGGCGGCTAGCGGGGGGTTGGGGCAGTTCTTC. Its translation is CASSLAASGGLGQFF.

There are a few counts of this clone. The V gene is TRBV4-3, the J gene TRBJ2-7; maybe TRBD2 (5 bases). CDR3 length: 16 amino acids. Between the trimmed V and J ends, which lost 1 base and 3 bases, there was a span of 16 bases. CDR1 is LGHNA, CDR2 YSLEER, per germline. DNA of the CDR3: TGCGCCAGCAGCCAAGGGCGGGTTGGGCGGATCTACGAGCAGTACTTC. Translating it yields CASSQGRVGRIYEQYF.

This chain's CDR3 is CAWSATVNTEAFF. CDR3 nucleotide sequence: TGTGCCTGGAGTGCGACAGTGAACACTGAAGCTTTCTTT. The chain recombines TRBV30 with TRBJ1-1, with a tentative D call TRBD1 (5 bases). Per germline, CDR1 GTSNPN and CDR2 SVGIG (reference sequence). Trimming removed 1 base from V and 0 bases from J, with 6 bases in between. CDR3 length: 13 residues.

This clone was seen only a few times. The chain recombines TRBV6-1 with TRBJ1-5; a weak D match, TRBD1 (6 bases). The CDR3 sequence is 16 residues long. The ends were cut back, 3 bases at V and 3 bases at J, with 15 bases in the middle. The germline gives CDR1 MNHNS, CDR2 SASEGT. The chain's CDR3 is CASSDGARTVNQPQHF. The CDR3 DNA follows: TGTGCCAGCAGTGATGGGGCGAGGACAGTCAATCAGCCCCAGCATTTT.

J is TRBJ1-1 and V is TRBV6-6; D possibly corresponds to TRBD1 (5 bases). The germline gives CDR1 MNHNY, CDR2 SVGAGI (reference sequence). Trimming removed 0 bases from V and 4 bases from J, with 12 bases in between. The CDR3 is made up of 15 amino acids. The chain's CDR3 is CASSYSGTGVTEAFF. The CDR3 nucleotides are TGTGCCAGCAGTTACTCGGGGACGGGAGTCACTGAAGCTTTCTTT.

This sequence joins TRBV6-6 and TRBJ2-7, with D possibly being TRBD1 (5 bases). V was clipped by 0 bases and J by 3 bases, with 12 bases between them. The germline CDR1 and CDR2 sequences are MNHNY and SVGAGI (reference sequence). CDR3 length: 15 residues. The CDR3 region has the DNA TGTGCCAGCAGTTACTCCTTAGACAGAAACTACGAGCAGTACTTC. It translates to CASSYSLDRNYEQYF.

In the case of this clone: An end of the junction differs from the germline gene, which may be a read error. This sequence joins TRBV7-9 and TRBJ2-3; D ambiguous. CDR1 and CDR2 from the germline V gene are SEHNR and FQNEAQ (reference sequence). The CDR3 is 13 amino acids. The CDR3 DNA reads as TGTTCCAGCAGGCCGAGCGCCACAGATACGCAGTATTTT. Translating it yields CSSRPSATDTQYF.

This clone was found a few times. Other nucleotide sequences in the sample specify the same CDR3. This rearrangement joins TRBV28 to TRBJ2-7, with TRBD2 as a possible D gene (5 bases). Trimming cost V 3 bases and J 1 base, with 16 bases left between them. The V gene's germline CDR1 is MDHEN and CDR2 SYDVKM. CDR3 length: 16 amino acids. CDR3 in amino acids: CASSFHLASLSYEQYF. CDR3 DNA: TGTGCCAGCAGTTTCCATCTAGCTTCCTTATCCTACGAGCAGTACTTC.

Regarding this clone: Other DNA sequences within the sample encode an identical CDR3. This sequence joins TRBV28 and TRBJ2-3; 7 nucleotides match TRBD1. The CDR3 consists of 13 residues. V lost 6 bases, J lost 6 bases, and 6 bases stayed unmatched. Germline V gene data show CDR1 as MDHEN and CDR2 as SYDVKM. CDR3 in amino acids: CASSLGGRDTQYF. The CDR3 nucleotides read TGTGCCAGCAGCTTAGGGGGCCGGGATACGCAGTATTTT.

V and J are TRBV9 and TRBJ2-7, with 9 positions matching TRBD1. The CDR3 length is 15 residues. The J segment lost 5 bases and the V segment lost 4 bases, leaving 10 bases of the junction unmatched. Germline-derived CDR1 and CDR2 are SGDLS and YYNGEE. The CDR3 DNA reads as TGTGCCAGCAGCCCCCGGGACAGGGTTTTCAACGAGCAGTACTTC. The encoded protein is CASSPRDRVFNEQYF. Drawing the rest from reference TRBV9 and TRBJ2-7, the complete variable domain is DSGVTQTPKHLITATGQRVTLRCSPRSGDLSVYWYQQSLDQGLQFLIQYYNGEERAKGNILERFSAQQFPDLHSELNLSSLELGDSALYFCASSPRDRVFNEQYFGPGTRLTVT.

The chain uses TRBV30 and TRBJ1-3; D ambiguous. Germline CDR1 GTSNPN, CDR2 SVGIG (reference sequence). Trimming left V 5 bases short and J 0 bases short, with 8 bases between. The CDR3 runs 13 residues. CDR3 bases: TGTGCCTGGCTTAAAAACTCTGGAAACACCATATATTTT. Amino acid sequence: CAWLKNSGNTIYF.

The V gene is TRBV2, the J gene TRBJ1-1; D perhaps matches TRBD1 (5 bases). Per the germline V gene, CDR1 is SNHLY and CDR2 is FYNNEI. Trimming took 3 bases from V and 3 from J, leaving 11 bases between them. The CDR3 is 14 residues long. This CDR3 is CASSDKRDDTEAFF. The CDR3, as DNA: TGTGCCAGCAGTGACAAGCGGGACGACACTGAAGCTTTCTTT.

This chain connects TRBV28 to TRBJ2-3; 13 positions match TRBD2. Germline-derived CDR1 and CDR2 are MDHEN and SYDVKM. V gave up 3 bases and J gave up 3 bases; unmatched junction bases: 6. CDR3 length equals 17 residues. CDR3 sequence: CASSLPTLAGGTDTQYF. The CDR3 bases are TGTGCCAGCAGTTTGCCCACACTAGCGGGAGGGACAGATACGCAGTATTTT.

The gene calls are TRBV7-3 and TRBJ2-1; 11 bases agree with TRBD2. Germline V lookup: CDR1 SGHTA, CDR2 FQGTGA. V lost 1 base to trimming and J lost 4 bases; unmatched junction nucleotides: 3. This CDR3 region has 16 residues. CDR3 sequence (DNA): TGTGCCAGCAGCTTAAGACTAGCGGGGCGTTACAATGAGCAGTTCTTC. It translates to CASSLRLAGRYNEQFF.

The chain combines TRBV6-9 with TRBJ2-2; no clear D. Germline CDR1 and CDR2: MNHGY and SVAAGI. CDR3 length equals 9 residues. The V gene lost 8 bases and the J gene lost 8 bases, with 3 bases spanning the gap. Written as DNA, the CDR3 is TGTGCCAGCTATGGGGAGCTGTTTTTT. It encodes CASYGELFF.

The chain uses TRBV2 and TRBJ2-6; 8 positions agree with TRBD2. Trimming removed 4 bases from V and 0 bases from J; junction bases left unmatched: 2. The CDR3 sequence is 16 residues long. Germline V gene data show CDR1 as SNHLY and CDR2 as FYNNEI. This CDR3 reads CASSGGRTSGANVLTF. The CDR3 DNA follows: TGTGCCAGCAGTGGCGGGAGGACCTCTGGGGCCAACGTCCTGACTTTC. Full variable domain (remainder filled in from reference TRBV2 and TRBJ2-6): EPEVTQTPSHQVTQMGQEVILRCVPISNHLYFYWYRQILGQKVEFLVSFYNNEISEKSEIFDDQFSVERPDGSNFTLKIRSTKLEDSAMYFCASSGGRTSGANVLTFGAGSRLTVL.

The rearrangement uses TRBV2 and TRBJ2-1; 10 positions match TRBD2. Germline assignment: CDR1 SNHLY and CDR2 FYNNEI. The CDR3 spans 16 residues. J lost 6 bases, V lost 2 bases, and 7 bases had no gene match. CDR3: CASSERRSGRGNEQFF. As DNA, the CDR3 is TGTGCCAGCAGTGAAAGGAGGAGCGGGAGGGGCAATGAGCAGTTCTTC.

This chain uses TRBV6-1 with TRBJ2-2, with 9 bases matching TRBD1. This CDR3 contains 13 residues. Germline V gene data show CDR1 as MNHNS and CDR2 as SASEGT. With V trimmed by 6 bases and J by 7 bases, 3 bases remained unmatched. CDR3 bases: TGTGCCAGCAGCCGACAGGGGGGCGGGGAGCTGTTTTTT. Translating gives CASSRQGGGELFF.

This clone was found once. The chain joins TRBV18 to TRBJ1-4; 8 positions agree with TRBD1. The CDR3 consists of 16 residues. Looked up from germline, CDR1 is KGHSH and CDR2 is LQKENI. V dropped 1 base and J dropped 8; count of bases not matched to a gene: 9. The CDR3 loop reads CASSPRSGGAQEKLFF. The CDR3 nucleotides read TGTGCCAGCTCACCACGCTCAGGGGGCGCCCAAGAAAAACTGTTTTTT.

The V and J genes are TRBV30 and TRBJ1-1, with D possibly being TRBD1 (6 bases). The CDR3 covers 14 residues. V was trimmed by 5 bases and J by 4 bases, leaving 17 bases between them. The V gene's germline CDR1 is GTSNPN and CDR2 SVGIG (reference sequence). CDR3 residues: CAWAPVGAVTEAFF. Written as DNA, the CDR3 is TGTGCCTGGGCCCCTGTGGGGGCAGTCACTGAAGCTTTCTTT.

The CDR3 DNA reads as TGTGCCACCCGGACTAGCGGGGCCAATGAGCAGTTCTTC. This encodes CATRTSGANEQFF. The gene calls are TRBV15 and TRBJ2-1; TRBD2 matches 12 bases. V shed 8 bases and J 6 bases; nucleotides not matched to a gene: 2. This CDR3 contains 13 residues. The germline V gene has CDR1 LNHNV and CDR2 YYDKDF (reference sequence).

This rearrangement joins TRBV6-1 to TRBJ1-1, with D possibly being TRBD1 (5 bases). This CDR3 spans 13 amino acids. Germline V gene lookup returns CDR1 MNHNS and CDR2 SASEGT. V was trimmed by 8 bases and J by 4 bases, leaving 14 bases between them. The CDR3 loop is CASLRRGSTEAFF. Here the CDR3 DNA reads TGTGCCAGCCTTCGACGGGGGAGCACTGAAGCTTTCTTT.

V gene TRBV6-6 combines with J gene TRBJ2-1, with 9 bases lining up with TRBD2. The CDR3 runs to 16 residues. Trimming removed 6 bases from V and 8 bases from J; junction bases left unmatched: 14. Germline V CDR1 and CDR2: MNHNY, SVGAGI (reference sequence). Here the CDR3 reads CASSPFGAGGRDEQFF. CDR3 DNA: TGTGCCAGCAGCCCATTTGGGGCGGGAGGGAGGGATGAGCAGTTCTTC.

CDR3 nucleotides: TGTGCCAGCAGCCAAGTTGGCGGGAGCACAGATACGCAGTATTTT. Translating gives CASSQVGGSTDTQYF. This chain connects TRBV4-2 to TRBJ2-3; D is perhaps TRBD2 (5 bases). Between the trimmed V and J ends, which lost 1 base and 0 bases, there was a span of 8 bases. Germline lookup yields CDR1 LGHNA and CDR2 YNFKEQ. The CDR3 loop spans 15 amino acids.

In the case of this clone: This same CDR3 is encoded by further DNA sequences in the sample. V gene TRBV7-9 combines with J gene TRBJ1-5; 9 bases are a match to TRBD1. Germline CDR1 reads SEHNR; CDR2 reads FQNEAQ (reference sequence). Trimming cost V 5 bases and J 4 bases; bases outside gene matches: 6. The CDR3 runs 15 residues. This CDR3 reads CASSPQTGGNQPQHF. The DNA for the CDR3 is TGTGCCAGCAGCCCACAGACAGGGGGTAATCAGCCCCAGCATTTT.

The chain uses TRBV30 and TRBJ1-4; no reliable D call. CDR3 length: 10 residues. The germline V gene has CDR1 GTSNPN and CDR2 SVGIG (reference sequence). V shed 5 bases and J shed 8 bases, with 6 bases lying between them. For the CDR3, the DNA is TGTGCCTGGTTCGGGGAAAAACTGTTTTTT. It translates to CAWFGEKLFF.

This clone has just a few counts. Other DNA sequences in this specimen translate into the identical CDR3. V and J are TRBV5-1 and TRBJ1-4; 9 positions agree with TRBD1. V gave up 4 bases and J gave up 4 bases; unmatched junction bases: 5. Germline-derived CDR1 and CDR2 are SGHRS and YFSETQ. The CDR3 contains 15 residues. The CDR3: CASSTSGQGNEKLFF. The CDR3 DNA reads TGCGCCAGCAGCACCTCGGGACAGGGTAATGAAAAACTGTTTTTT.

A remark on this clone: Other nucleotide sequences from this sample produce the same CDR3. The chain combines TRBV6-1 with TRBJ2-7, with a tentative D call TRBD1 (6 bases). The CDR3 loop spans 15 amino acids. V was pared by 3 bases and J by 3 bases, with 15 bases between. Germline CDR1 reads MNHNS; CDR2 reads SASEGT. CDR3 protein: CASSEGQGPRYEQYF. For the CDR3, the DNA is TGTGCCAGCAGTGAGGGTCAGGGGCCTCGCTACGAGCAGTACTTC.